Following are 27 T cell receptor beta chains from one sample sequenced in a study of blood T cell repertoires in COVID-19. Method: immunoSEQ multiplex PCR; TCRdb's copy keeps in-frame clones and lacks some. The profile shows a few hundred thousand clones, less than 90% of them singletons. Input material: peripheral blood. The receptor source for this set is a man in his sixties who had recovered from COVID-19.

The chain uses TRBV12-3 or TRBV12-4 and TRBJ1-2; no clear D gene. Between the trimmed V and J ends, which lost 8 bases and 3 bases, there was a span of 7 bases. This CDR3 comprises 11 residues. The CDR3 here is CASGDYYGYTF. CDR3 nucleotides: TGTGCCAGCGGTGACTACTATGGCTACACCTTC.

CDR3 bases: TGCGCCAGCAGCTTGCCGGGCCCCCAGGGGGCTGAAGCTTTCTTT. It translates to CASSLPGPQGAEAFF. This chain links TRBV5-1 with TRBJ1-1; 7 bases agree with TRBD1. J was trimmed by 6 bases and V by 1 base; bases with no gene match: 9. CDR3 length: 15 amino acids. Per germline, CDR1 SGHRS and CDR2 YFSETQ.

The chain has TRBV7-6 and TRBJ2-5; 14 positions match TRBD2. Germline CDR1 and CDR2: SGHVS and FNYEAQ. The junction had 5 bases not matched to a gene; V was cut back by 3 bases and J by 2 bases. This CDR3 spans 17 amino acids. CDR3 DNA sequence: TGTGCCAGCAGCTTGACTAGCGGGAGGGCCGGACAAGAGACCCAGTACTTC. Translation: CASSLTSGRAGQETQYF.

The chain has TRBV3-1 (or the pseudogene TRBV3-2) and TRBJ2-7, with D possibly being TRBD1 (5 bases). The CDR3 extends over 15 amino acids. Germline V gene lookup returns CDR1 LGHDT and CDR2 YNNKEL (reference sequence). With 1 base removed from V and 2 bases from J, the gap between germline ends came to 12 bases. CDR3: CASSQVGRAAYEQYF. CDR3 DNA: TGTGCCAGCAGCCAAGTGGGCAGGGCCGCCTACGAGCAGTACTTC.

This sequence joins TRBV7-9 and TRBJ2-2, with D tentatively TRBD2 (5 bases). Germline values: CDR1 SEHNR, CDR2 FQNEAQ (reference sequence). With 3 bases removed from V and 0 bases from J, the gap between germline ends came to 11 bases. There are 16 residues in the CDR3. This CDR3 reads CASSFLLGANTGELFF. CDR3 DNA sequence: TGTGCCAGCAGCTTCTTACTGGGAGCGAACACCGGGGAGCTGTTTTTT.

V is TRBV5-1 and J is TRBJ1-4; 8 bases align to TRBD1. The J segment lost 6 bases and the V segment lost 2 bases, leaving 6 bases of the junction unmatched. This CDR3 is 15 amino acids long. Per germline, CDR1 SGHRS and CDR2 YFSETQ. The CDR3 sequence is CASSFAGGRDEKLFF. CDR3 DNA sequence: TGCGCCAGCAGCTTCGCAGGGGGCAGGGATGAAAAACTGTTTTTT. The variable domain in full, with the rest retrieved from reference TRBV5-1 and TRBJ1-4, is KAGVTQTPRYLIKTRGQQVTLSCSPISGHRSVSWYQQTPGQGLQFLFEYFSETQRNKGNFPGRFSGRQFSNSRSEMNVSTLELGDSALYLCASSFAGGRDEKLFFGSGTQLSVL.

Worth noting for this clone: Within the sample, other DNA sequences also encode this same CDR3. DNA for the CDR3: TGCGCCAGCAGCTTGGATCAGGGGGCGAAAGAGACCCAGTACTTC. Its translation is CASSLDQGAKETQYF. The chain joins TRBV5-1 to TRBJ2-5; TRBD1 agrees at 8 bases. The germline V gene has CDR1 SGHRS and CDR2 YFSETQ. V was clipped by 0 bases and J by 3 bases; unmatched bases: 4. The CDR3 contains 15 residues.

The chain has TRBV29-1 and TRBJ2-7, with D maybe TRBD1 (5 bases). This CDR3 region has 13 residues. Germline V gene sequence: CDR1 SQVTM, CDR2 ANQGSEA. Trimming shortened V by 4 bases and J by 0 bases, and 10 bases separated the two germline ends. This chain's CDR3 is CSVADRDSYEQYF. DNA for the CDR3: TGCAGCGTTGCCGACAGAGACTCCTACGAGCAGTACTTC.

The chain combines TRBV19 with TRBJ2-2, with 8 bases fitting TRBD2. The CDR3 spans 14 residues. With V trimmed by 3 bases and J by 4 bases, 1 base remained unmatched. The V gene's germline CDR1 is LNHDA and CDR2 SQIVND (reference sequence). The CDR3 DNA reads as TGTGCCAGTAGTATGCTAGCGGGCACCGGGGAGCTGTTTTTT. It codes for CASSMLAGTGELFF.

In its sample, this clone was seen once. V usage is TRBV3-1 (or the pseudogene TRBV3-2) and J usage is TRBJ2-3; tentative D call: TRBD1 (6 bases). Germline values: CDR1 LGHDT, CDR2 YNNKEL (reference sequence). The CDR3 contains 15 residues. V lost 5 bases, J lost 1 base, and 13 bases lay in between. CDR3 in DNA: TGTGCCAGCAGCACCCGCAGGGGCCGCACAGATACGCAGTATTTT. It codes for CASSTRRGRTDTQYF.

Only a few counts were recorded for this clone. This chain connects TRBV30 to TRBJ1-6; tentative D call: TRBD1 (5 bases). CDR1 is GTSNPN and CDR2 is SVGIG in the germline V gene (reference sequence). The CDR3 is made up of 13 amino acids. With 2 bases removed from V and 5 bases from J, the gap between germline ends came to 7 bases. For the CDR3, the DNA is TGTGCCTGGAGTCAGGGCCATAATTCACCCCTCCACTTT. As protein: CAWSQGHNSPLHF.

This clone has a handful of counts. The CDR3 coding sequence is TGTGCCAGCAGCCCCTATGGTGGGGCCAACGTCCTGACTTTC. Translating it yields CASSPYGGANVLTF. V usage is TRBV9 and J usage is TRBJ2-6, with no clear D. This CDR3 region has 14 residues. Trimming shortened V by 4 bases and J by 3 bases, and 8 bases separated the two germline ends. CDR1 SGDLS and CDR2 YYNGEE come from the germline V gene.

The chain uses TRBV7-9 and TRBJ1-3; D might be TRBD1 (6 bases). The germline CDR1 and CDR2 sequences are SEHNR and FQNEAQ (reference sequence). Trimming took off 5 bases at V and 4 bases at J, with 15 bases between the two ends. The CDR3 has 15 amino acids. The CDR3: CASSPLGRGGNTIYF. The DNA for the CDR3 is TGTGCCAGCAGCCCATTGGGCAGGGGCGGAAACACCATATATTTT.

The chain has TRBV5-1 and TRBJ2-1; D might be TRBD1 (8 bases). Germline-derived CDR1 and CDR2 are SGHRS and YFSETQ. The length of the CDR3 is 15 residues. Trimming pared 3 bases from V and 7 bases from J, leaving 17 bases between. As DNA, the CDR3 is TGCGCCAGCAGCTCAGGACAGGGAGGGTTGAATGAGCAGTTCTTC. Its protein product is CASSSGQGGLNEQFF.

This chain links TRBV30 with TRBJ1-2, with D unclear. V was trimmed by 0 bases and J by 11 bases, leaving 13 bases between them. The germline CDR1 and CDR2 sequences are GTSNPN and SVGIG (reference sequence). CDR3 length equals 12 residues. The CDR3 protein is CAWSVLGSRYTF. CDR3 bases: TGTGCCTGGAGTGTACTTGGGTCGCGGTACACCTTC. The full variable domain, with the rest looked up from reference TRBV30 and TRBJ1-2, is SQTIHQWPATLVQPVGSPLSLECTVEGTSNPNLYWYRQAAGRGLQLLFYSVGIGQISSEVPQNLSASRPQDRQFILSSKKLLLSDSGFYLCAWSVLGSRYTFGSGTRLTVV.

The genes are TRBV18 and TRBJ2-1; D is possibly TRBD1 (5 bases). Deletions cut 3 bases from V and 0 bases from J, with 9 bases between. Germline V CDR1 and CDR2: KGHSH, LQKENI. The CDR3 length is 15 residues. This chain's CDR3 is CASSPVGLSYNEQFF. CDR3 nucleotide sequence: TGTGCCAGCTCACCGGTGGGGCTCTCCTACAATGAGCAGTTCTTC.

This chain joins TRBV24-1 and TRBJ2-1; D is unresolved. The CDR3 is 12 residues long. Per the germline V gene, CDR1 is KGHDR and CDR2 is SFDVKD. V was cut by 5 bases and J by 4 bases, with 5 bases left in between. CDR3 loop: CATSGQYNEQFF. DNA for the CDR3: TGTGCCACCAGTGGGCAGTACAATGAGCAGTTCTTC.

This clone has a single count. The genes are TRBV6-1 and TRBJ2-7, with TRBD2 matching over 7 bases. Losses at the gene ends were 3 bases for V and 2 bases for J; bases not matched to a gene: 4. The germline gives CDR1 MNHNS, CDR2 SASEGT. The CDR3 totals 14 residues. The CDR3 sequence is CASSERGITYEQYF. DNA of the CDR3: TGTGCCAGCAGTGAGCGGGGGATAACCTACGAGCAGTACTTC.

The CDR3: CASRNGANYGYTF. CDR3 coding DNA: TGTGCCAGCAGAAACGGAGCTAACTATGGCTACACCTTC. The genes are TRBV6-5 and TRBJ1-2; D is ambiguous. CDR3 length: 13 residues. The germline V gene has CDR1 MNHEY and CDR2 SVGAGI. Trimming removed 6 bases from V and 0 bases from J, with 8 bases in between.

V gene TRBV2 combines with J gene TRBJ1-4; 9 nucleotides align to TRBD1. CDR3 size: 12 residues. The V segment lost 4 bases and the J segment 14 bases; nucleotides outside the gene matches: 5. CDR1 and CDR2 from the germline V gene are SNHLY and FYNNEI. CDR3: CASSVFGQGLFF. CDR3 bases: TGTGCCAGCAGTGTCTTCGGACAGGGGCTGTTTTTT.

This clone was picked up a small number of times. The CDR3 is CAISVSARPHEQYF. CDR3 bases: TGTGCCATCAGTGTATCGGCCAGGCCCCACGAGCAGTACTTC. The V call is TRBV10-3, the J call TRBJ2-7; D uncertain. The CDR3 extends over 14 amino acids. Germline V gene sequence: CDR1 ENHRY, CDR2 SYGVKD. V was cut by 4 bases and J by 5 bases, with 15 bases left in between.

V is TRBV3-1 (or the pseudogene TRBV3-2) and J is TRBJ2-1; the D gene is possibly TRBD1 (6 bases). The CDR3 has 12 residues. V was trimmed by 6 bases and J by 9 bases, leaving 12 bases between them. Germline CDR1 is LGHDT and CDR2 is YNNKEL (reference sequence). CDR3 coding DNA: TGTGCCAGCAGTACAGGGTCGGGTGAGCAGTTCTTC. Encoded protein: CASSTGSGEQFF.

The CDR3 DNA reads as TGTGCCAGCAGCACCGGAGGGCCGGGCGGGGAGCTGTTTTTT. Its translation: CASSTGGPGGELFF. The chain employs TRBV7-7 and TRBJ2-2, with D perhaps TRBD2 (6 bases). The germline V gene has CDR1 SSHAT and CDR2 FNYEAQ (reference sequence). The CDR3 has 14 residues. With 5 bases removed from V and 7 bases from J, the gap between germline ends came to 14 bases.

J is TRBJ2-1 and V is TRBV18, with 7 bases lining up with TRBD2. The CDR3 runs 19 residues. Germline values: CDR1 KGHSH, CDR2 LQKENI. The J segment lost 0 bases and the V segment lost 1 base, leaving 12 bases of the junction unmatched. The CDR3 bases are TGTGCCAGCTCACCACGTATTATGAGCGGGATCACCTCCTACAATGAGCAGTTCTTC. Amino acids: CASSPRIMSGITSYNEQFF.

This chain connects TRBV3-1 (or the pseudogene TRBV3-2) to TRBJ2-7; TRBD1 agrees at 9 bases. The trim removed 1 base at V and 8 bases at J, leaving 3 bases unmatched. Germline V CDR1 and CDR2: LGHDT, YNNKEL (reference sequence). This CDR3 has 13 amino acids. DNA for the CDR3: TGTGCCAGCAGCCAAGCGAACAGGGGGCAGCAGTACTTC. It translates to CASSQANRGQQYF.

The rearrangement uses TRBV5-1 and TRBJ2-3; 7 positions agree with TRBD1. CDR1 is SGHRS, CDR2 YFSETQ, per germline. The trim removed 0 bases at V and 3 bases at J, leaving 1 base unmatched. The CDR3 runs to 14 residues. The CDR3 DNA follows: TGCGCCAGCAGCTTGGTGGGACAGACAGATACGCAGTATTTT. Residues: CASSLVGQTDTQYF. Full variable domain (outside the CDR3, taken from reference TRBV5-1 and TRBJ2-3): KAGVTQTPRYLIKTRGQQVTLSCSPISGHRSVSWYQQTPGQGLQFLFEYFSETQRNKGNFPGRFSGRQFSNSRSEMNVSTLELGDSALYLCASSLVGQTDTQYFGPGTRLTVL.

This clone was counted many times. This chain connects TRBV28 to TRBJ1-1, with 7 positions matching TRBD1. CDR1 is MDHEN, CDR2 SYDVKM, per germline. With 5 bases clipped from V and 0 bases from J, the junction kept 12 bases outside the gene matches. There are 17 residues in the CDR3. In DNA, the CDR3 is TGTGCCAGCAGTCGATCTTACAGGGGACACCTGAACACTGAAGCTTTCTTT. This encodes CASSRSYRGHLNTEAFF.